Below are 32 T cell receptor beta chains sequenced from a single sample in a study of cytomegalovirus exposure and HLA in healthy donors. The protocol was immunoSEQ multiplex PCR, while the TCRdb copy is restricted to in-frame clones and leaves out a portion. The sample has about 150,000 clones, less than 90% seen once. The sample consisted of PBMCs. These receptors were taken from a woman in her late teens or twenties in good health and CMV-seropositive.

The J gene is TRBJ1-1, the V gene TRBV15; weak D call: TRBD1 (6 bases). Trimming removed 1 base from V and 8 bases from J, with 14 bases in between. Germline lookup yields CDR1 LNHNV and CDR2 YYDKDF (reference sequence). The CDR3 extends over 14 amino acids. The CDR3 DNA sequence: TGTGCCACCAGCAGAGTGCGGGGGCAGATGGAAGCTTTCTTT. Protein sequence: CATSRVRGQMEAFF.

The genes are TRBV28 and TRBJ1-2; the D is unclear. With 2 bases removed from V and 2 bases from J, the gap between germline ends came to 6 bases. The CDR3 is made up of 13 amino acids. Germline values: CDR1 MDHEN, CDR2 SYDVKM. The CDR3 DNA reads as TGTGCCAGCAGTTTAAGCGGAAACTATGGCTACACCTTC. It is translated as CASSLSGNYGYTF.

CDR3 region: CASSEGGGREHGYTF. CDR3 bases: TGTGCCAGCAGTGAAGGCGGGGGGCGCGAGCACGGCTACACCTTC. The chain links TRBV2 to TRBJ1-2, with D perhaps TRBD1 (6 bases). V shed 1 base and J shed 8 bases, with 17 bases lying between them. The germline CDR1 and CDR2 sequences are SNHLY and FYNNEI. This CDR3 has 15 residues. Full variable domain (remainder filled in from reference TRBV2 and TRBJ1-2): EPEVTQTPSHQVTQMGQEVILRCVPISNHLYFYWYRQILGQKVEFLVSFYNNEISEKSEIFDDQFSVERPDGSNFTLKIRSTKLEDSAMYFCASSEGGGREHGYTFGSGTRLTVV.

Here the CDR3 DNA reads TGTGCCAGCAGCGTAGGAGGGAGGGCCTCTAACGAGCAGTACTTC. Translated: CASSVGGRASNEQYF. The chain recombines TRBV9 with TRBJ2-7, with 7 bases matching TRBD2. This CDR3 is 15 amino acids long. Germline values: CDR1 SGDLS, CDR2 YYNGEE. With 0 bases clipped from V and 5 bases from J, the junction kept 8 bases outside the gene matches.

The chain is built from TRBV7-9 and TRBJ1-3; possibly TRBD1 for D (5 bases). Looked up from germline, CDR1 is SEHNR and CDR2 is FQNEAQ (reference sequence). V gave up 3 bases and J gave up 6 bases, with 12 bases separating them. This CDR3 has 14 residues. The CDR3 is CASSFGARQNTIYF. The CDR3 coding sequence is TGTGCCAGCAGCTTTGGGGCGAGACAAAACACCATATATTTT.

The chain recombines TRBV18 with TRBJ1-1, with TRBD1 matching 7 bases. V shed 4 bases and J 4 bases; nucleotides not matched to a gene: 15. The CDR3 spans 17 residues. Germline V CDR1 and CDR2: KGHSH, LQKENI. CDR3 amino acids: CASSHPAKTGLGTEAFF. The DNA of the CDR3 is TGTGCCAGCTCACACCCCGCAAAGACAGGGTTGGGCACTGAAGCTTTCTTT.

This chain joins TRBV29-1 and TRBJ1-1; TRBD1 matches 7 bases. The CDR3 is made up of 12 amino acids. In germline, CDR1 is SQVTM, CDR2 ANQGSEA. The J segment lost 2 bases and the V segment lost 7 bases, leaving 4 bases of the junction unmatched. CDR3 sequence: CSAQGGNTEAFF. The CDR3 nucleotides are TGCAGCGCGCAAGGGGGCAACACTGAAGCTTTCTTT. Filled out from reference TRBV29-1 and TRBJ1-1, the complete variable domain reads SAVISQKPSRDICQRGTSLTIQCQVDSQVTMMFWYRQQPGQSLTLIATANQGSEATYESGFVIDKFPISRPNLTFSTLTVSNMSPEDSSIYLCSAQGGNTEAFFGQGTRLTVV.

CDR3: CAWSTLAGDYEQYF. The CDR3 bases are TGTGCCTGGAGTACGTTAGCGGGGGACTACGAGCAGTACTTC. The chain couples TRBV30 to TRBJ2-7; 9 bases line up with TRBD2. The junction had 5 bases not matched to a gene; V was cut back by 2 bases and J by 3 bases. The germline gives CDR1 GTSNPN, CDR2 SVGIG (reference sequence). The CDR3 loop spans 14 amino acids.

V and J are TRBV15 and TRBJ1-4, with D perhaps matching TRBD1 (5 bases). V was pared by 3 bases and J by 8 bases, with 16 bases between. The CDR3 consists of 15 residues. Germline assignment: CDR1 LNHNV and CDR2 YYDKDF (reference sequence). The CDR3 DNA follows: TGTGCCACCAGCAGCGAGGCAGGGAGGCGGGAAAAACTGTTTTTT. Translating it yields CATSSEAGRREKLFF.

CDR3 in DNA: TGTGCCAGCAGGGGCCCGGGGGCCTACGAGCAGTACTTC. Translated, it gives CASRGPGAYEQYF. The J gene is TRBJ2-7, the V gene TRBV28; the D gene is possibly TRBD2 (6 bases). This CDR3 has 13 residues. The germline V and J ends were trimmed by 6 bases and 2 bases, with 11 bases remaining between them. The V gene's germline CDR1 is MDHEN and CDR2 SYDVKM.

Only one count was recorded for this clone. This chain connects TRBV4-2 to TRBJ2-7; 10 bases line up with TRBD2. Germline CDR1 LGHNA, CDR2 YNFKEQ. The CDR3 totals 14 residues. Germline trimming cut 5 bases from V and 2 bases from J; bases unmatched to any gene: 3. CDR3 sequence reads: CASSWTSGAYEQYF. In nucleotides, the CDR3 is TGTGCCAGCAGCTGGACTAGCGGAGCCTACGAGCAGTACTTC.

J is TRBJ1-1 and V is TRBV6-1, with D perhaps matching TRBD1 (5 bases). V was clipped by 8 bases and J by 1 base, with 11 bases between them. Per germline, CDR1 MNHNS and CDR2 SASEGT. CDR3 size: 13 residues. DNA of the CDR3: TGTGCCAGCGCCGACAGAGGGAACACTGAAGCTTTCTTT. It codes for CASADRGNTEAFF.

CDR3 loop: CATRTGGSTEAFF. The CDR3 DNA reads TGTGCCACCCGGACAGGGGGGAGCACTGAAGCTTTCTTT. This chain links TRBV28 with TRBJ1-1; 10 positions agree with TRBD1. CDR1 is MDHEN, CDR2 SYDVKM, per germline. The CDR3 length is 13 residues. V was pared by 10 bases and J by 4 bases, with 6 bases of the junction left unmatched.

The chain combines TRBV5-5 with TRBJ1-4, with TRBD1 matching over 9 bases. Looked up from germline, CDR1 is SGHKS and CDR2 is YYEKEE (reference sequence). Losses at the gene ends were 6 bases for V and 0 bases for J; bases not matched to a gene: 9. This CDR3 is 17 amino acids long. The DNA for the CDR3 is TGTGCCAGCACGGGACAGGGTCTAGCTGCAACTAATGAAAAACTGTTTTTT. It yields the protein CASTGQGLAATNEKLFF.

The chain links TRBV4-1 to TRBJ2-1, with a possible D match to TRBD1 (5 bases). The CDR3 has 15 amino acids. The ends were cut back, 1 base at V and 3 bases at J, with 10 bases in the middle. Germline CDR1 is MGHRA and CDR2 is YSYEKL. The CDR3: CASSQAGQGYNEQFF. Written as DNA, the CDR3 is TGCGCCAGCAGCCAAGCGGGTCAGGGCTACAATGAGCAGTTCTTC.

The gene calls are TRBV6-5 and TRBJ1-3, with D perhaps TRBD1 (5 bases). In germline, CDR1 is MNHEY, CDR2 SVGAGI. The V and J ends lost 6 bases and 1 base respectively, with 13 bases between them. The CDR3 has 15 amino acids. The CDR3 DNA follows: TGTGCCAGCAGACCAGGGTCGGCTTCTGGAAACACCATATATTTT. Amino acid sequence: CASRPGSASGNTIYF.

V is TRBV5-4 and J is TRBJ2-3; the match to TRBD2 covers 15 bases. The CDR3 runs to 18 residues. After removal of 4 bases from V and 1 base from J, the junction contained 7 bases not matched to a gene. Germline assignment: CDR1 SGHNT and CDR2 YYREEE (reference sequence). CDR3 loop: CASSTGLAGGRGTDTQYF. CDR3 nucleotides: TGTGCCAGCAGCACCGGACTAGCGGGAGGGAGGGGCACAGATACGCAGTATTTT.

The V and J genes are TRBV5-4 and TRBJ2-7; D possibly corresponds to TRBD1 (6 bases). Germline lookup yields CDR1 SGHNT and CDR2 YYREEE (reference sequence). The CDR3 runs to 16 residues. V lost 3 bases and J lost 5, with 21 bases in between. The CDR3 sequence: CASSSPKFQGSHEQYF. The CDR3 bases are TGTGCCAGCAGCTCCCCGAAGTTTCAGGGGTCGCACGAGCAGTACTTC.

The chain carries TRBV25-1 and TRBJ2-5; possibly TRBD1 for D (5 bases). V shed 6 bases and J shed 0 bases, with 8 bases lying between them. This CDR3 is built from 13 residues. Germline V lookup: CDR1 MGHDK, CDR2 SYGVNS. The CDR3 nucleotides read TGTGCCAGCAGAAAGGGGTACCAAGAGACCCAGTACTTC. Its translation is CASRKGYQETQYF. The entire variable domain, with the rest obtained from reference TRBV25-1 and TRBJ2-5, is as follows: EADIYQTPRYLVIGTGKKITLECSQTMGHDKMYWYQQDPGMELHLIHYSYGVNSTEKGDLSSESTVSRIRTEHFPLTLESARPSHTSQYLCASRKGYQETQYFGPGTRLLVL.

The chain uses TRBV27 and TRBJ2-1, with 9 positions matching TRBD2. There are 15 residues in the CDR3. Germline CDR1 reads MNHEY; CDR2 reads SMNVEV (reference sequence). The V gene end was trimmed by 7 bases and the J gene end by 5 bases; junction bases not matched to a gene: 9. CDR3 bases: TGTGCCAGCACCGACGCGGGAGGGCCGAACAATGAGCAGTTCTTC. The encoded protein is CASTDAGGPNNEQFF.

The chain recombines TRBV14 with TRBJ2-1; the match to TRBD2 covers 8 bases. J lost 1 base, V lost 0 bases, and 5 bases had no gene match. Germline V CDR1 and CDR2: SGHDN, FVKESK. The CDR3 loop spans 17 amino acids. CDR3 sequence (DNA): TGTGCCAGCAGCCAAGAAAGAGGCGGGAGGTCCTACAATGAGCAGTTCTTC. It codes for CASSQERGGRSYNEQFF.

The genes are TRBV6-5 and TRBJ2-1; D gene uncertain. The CDR3 is made up of 13 amino acids. CDR1 MNHEY and CDR2 SVGAGI come from the germline V gene. V was trimmed by 6 bases and J by 6 bases, leaving 12 bases between them. The CDR3 spells CASRRSPSNEQFF. The CDR3 region has the DNA TGTGCCAGCAGGCGGTCGCCTAGCAATGAGCAGTTCTTC.

The genes are TRBV27 and TRBJ2-3; 8 bases align to TRBD2. V lost 1 base, J lost 1 base, and 4 bases stayed unmatched. The CDR3 contains 16 residues. Germline CDR1 is MNHEY and CDR2 is SMNVEV (reference sequence). DNA of the CDR3: TGTGCCAGCAGTTTATTCCCAGCGGGAGGCACAGATACGCAGTATTTT. This gives the protein CASSLFPAGGTDTQYF.

The chain uses TRBV30 and TRBJ1-4; D is uncertain. Trimming took 3 bases from V and 8 from J, leaving 13 bases between them. Germline values: CDR1 GTSNPN, CDR2 SVGIG (reference sequence). The CDR3 has 13 amino acids. This chain's CDR3 is CAWRTPQWEKLFF. The CDR3 DNA reads as TGTGCCTGGAGGACACCCCAATGGGAAAAACTGTTTTTT.

The J gene is TRBJ1-2, the V gene TRBV10-3; weak D call: TRBD1 (5 bases). V gave up 7 bases and J gave up 1 base, with 13 bases separating them. Germline loops: CDR1 ENHRY, CDR2 SYGVKD. This CDR3 has 14 amino acids. The CDR3 loop reads CAITEGPNNYGYTF. The DNA for the CDR3 is TGTGCCATCACGGAGGGACCGAATAACTATGGCTACACCTTC.

J is TRBJ1-4 and V is TRBV28; 9 bases line up with TRBD1. After removal of 2 bases from V and 7 bases from J, the junction contained 5 bases not matched to a gene. The CDR3 is 15 residues long. The germline CDR1 and CDR2 sequences are MDHEN and SYDVKM. The CDR3 nucleotides read TGTGCCAGCAGTTTAACCGGGACAGGGAGTGAAAAACTGTTTTTT. Its protein product is CASSLTGTGSEKLFF.

The chain carries TRBV7-2 and TRBJ1-1; D perhaps matches TRBD1 (6 bases). This CDR3 is built from 15 residues. The V gene's germline CDR1 is SGHTA and CDR2 FQGNSA. The V and J ends lost 3 bases and 0 bases respectively, with 11 bases between them. This chain's CDR3 is CASSLGGALNTEAFF. The CDR3 bases are TGTGCCAGCAGCTTGGGGGGGGCCCTGAACACTGAAGCTTTCTTT.

The J gene is TRBJ2-3, the V gene TRBV7-6, with 7 nucleotides matching TRBD2. The V segment lost 5 bases and the J segment 2 bases; nucleotides outside the gene matches: 7. CDR3 length: 15 amino acids. Per the germline V gene, CDR1 is SGHVS and CDR2 is FNYEAQ. Here the CDR3 reads CASSQAGSFTDTQYF. The CDR3 region has the DNA TGTGCCAGCAGCCAAGCGGGATCTTTCACAGATACGCAGTATTTT. The complete variable domain, with remaining parts taken from reference TRBV7-6 and TRBJ2-3, reads GAGVSQSPRYKVTKRGQDVALRCDPISGHVSLYWYRQALGQGPEFLTYFNYEAQQDKSGLPNDRFSAERPEGSISTLTIQRTEQRDSAMYRCASSQAGSFTDTQYFGPGTRLTVL.

This clone was recorded once. The V call is TRBV7-9, the J call TRBJ2-7, with 7 bases aligning to TRBD1. CDR3 size: 15 residues. Germline assignment: CDR1 SEHNR and CDR2 FQNEAQ (reference sequence). V was pared by 1 base and J by 2 bases, with 5 bases of the junction left unmatched. The CDR3 is CASSLGTGTAYEQYF. The CDR3 DNA is TGTGCCAGCAGCTTAGGAACTGGGACAGCCTACGAGCAGTACTTC.

The CDR3 sequence: CASSLDGSGRFYEQYF. CDR3 in DNA: TGCGCCAGCAGCTTGGATGGTAGCGGGAGGTTCTACGAGCAGTACTTC. This chain uses TRBV5-1 with TRBJ2-7; 10 bases line up with TRBD2. The CDR3 loop spans 16 amino acids. The J segment lost 3 bases and the V segment lost 0 bases, leaving 6 bases of the junction unmatched. Germline V gives CDR1 SGHRS, CDR2 YFSETQ.

This clone was found once. The chain couples TRBV15 to TRBJ2-7; D uncertain. Germline values: CDR1 LNHNV, CDR2 YYDKDF (reference sequence). V lost 0 bases and J 3 bases, leaving 6 bases between the germline ends. The CDR3 is 13 residues long. CDR3 bases: TGTGCCACCAGCAGAGATACCAGCTACGAGCAGTACTTC. Translation: CATSRDTSYEQYF.

This chain uses TRBV19 with TRBJ1-2, with 9 bases aligning to TRBD1. Losses at the gene ends were 1 base for V and 4 bases for J; bases not matched to a gene: 1. In germline, CDR1 is LNHDA, CDR2 SQIVND (reference sequence). The CDR3 is 14 residues long. The CDR3 spells CASSIGTGVYGYTF. The CDR3 DNA reads as TGTGCCAGTAGTATAGGGACAGGGGTCTATGGCTACACCTTC.